The 23 T cell receptor beta chains reported below all come from one sample, sequenced in a study of PD-L1 blockade in urothelial cancer. Generated by immunoSEQ multiplex PCR, the TCRdb table keeps only in-frame clones and is missing some. The table has fewer than 40,000 clones, 91% seen once. Documented time point: pretreatment peripheral blood. The sample in question was PBMCs, obtained around atezolizumab (anti-PD-L1) treatment. The receptors derive from a woman aged 60-75 years with urothelial cancer.

The chain recombines TRBV7-2 with TRBJ2-3; D is uncertain. This CDR3 is built from 11 residues. The V gene's germline CDR1 is SGHTA and CDR2 FQGNSA. The germline V and J ends were trimmed by 4 bases and 6 bases, with 5 bases remaining between them. CDR3: CASSSLDTQYF. The CDR3 DNA is TGTGCCAGCAGCTCCCTGGATACGCAGTATTTT. Looking up the rest from reference TRBV7-2 and TRBJ2-3 gives the full variable domain: GAGVSQSPSNKVTEKGKDVELRCDPISGHTALYWYRQSLGQGLEFLIYFQGNSAPDKSGLPSDRFSAERTGGSVSTLTIQRTQQEDSAVYLCASSSLDTQYFGPGTRLTVL.

The chain is built from TRBV5-4 and TRBJ2-5, with 8 bases aligning to TRBD2. The germline CDR1 and CDR2 sequences are SGHNT and YYREEE (reference sequence). The CDR3 is 14 residues long. J was trimmed by 1 base and V by 2 bases; bases with no gene match: 1. CDR3 bases: TGTGCCAGCAGCTTAGCGGGGGCCCAAGAGACCCAGTACTTC. This sequence encodes CASSLAGAQETQYF. Full variable domain (rest looked up from reference TRBV5-4 and TRBJ2-5): ETGVTQSPTHLIKTRGQQVTLRCSSQSGHNTVSWYQQALGQGPQFIFQYYREEENGRGNFPPRFSGLQFPNYSSELNVNALELDDSALYLCASSLAGAQETQYFGPGTRLLVL.

The genes are TRBV11-2 and TRBJ2-6, with D perhaps TRBD1 (6 bases). Trimming took off 5 bases at V and 0 bases at J, with 14 bases between the two ends. Germline V gene sequence: CDR1 SGHAT, CDR2 FQNNGV. This CDR3 has 17 residues. The DNA of the CDR3 is TGTGCCAGCAGCACGGGACATGGGAGCTCTGGGGCCAACGTCCTGACTTTC. Protein product: CASSTGHGSSGANVLTF.

The chain couples TRBV11-2 to TRBJ2-7; D possibly corresponds to TRBD1 (5 bases). Germline loops: CDR1 SGHAT, CDR2 FQNNGV. The CDR3 sequence is 17 residues long. V was trimmed by 0 bases and J by 1 base, leaving 16 bases between them. CDR3 bases: TGTGCCAGCAGCTTAGACCCGGCAGGGTTTAGTTCCTACGAGCAGTACTTC. It encodes CASSLDPAGFSSYEQYF.

The chain has TRBV28 and TRBJ2-1; D is ambiguous. The germline CDR1 and CDR2 sequences are MDHEN and SYDVKM. V was shortened by 1 base and J by 8 bases, with 9 bases between the two germline ends. This CDR3 region has 13 residues. The CDR3 is CASSLSVVYEQFF. The CDR3 DNA reads TGTGCCAGCAGTTTATCAGTGGTGTATGAGCAGTTCTTC.

The V gene is TRBV28, the J gene TRBJ2-7; 9 bases line up with TRBD1. The germline V gene encodes CDR1 MDHEN and CDR2 SYDVKM. The CDR3 consists of 15 residues. V shed 4 bases, J shed 6 bases, and the junction held 10 bases outside the gene matches. CDR3 nucleotide sequence: TGTGCCAGCAGTTCCGCGGGACAGGGCCCCACCGAGCAGTACTTC. It encodes CASSSAGQGPTEQYF.

The chain is built from TRBV5-5 and TRBJ2-1; 9 bases align to TRBD2. The V segment lost 3 bases and the J segment 7 bases; nucleotides outside the gene matches: 14. Germline CDR1 and CDR2: SGHKS and YYEKEE (reference sequence). This CDR3 contains 17 residues. CDR3 bases: TGTGCCAGCAGCTCCTTCCCGACTAGCGGTGTGATTAATGAGCAGTTCTTC. Protein: CASSSFPTSGVINEQFF. Using reference TRBV5-5 and TRBJ2-1 for the parts outside the CDR3, the full variable domain is DAGVTQSPTHLIKTRGQQVTLRCSPISGHKSVSWYQQVLGQGPQFIFQYYEKEERGRGNFPDRFSARQFPNYSSELNVNALLLGDSALYLCASSSFPTSGVINEQFFGPGTRLTVL.

The chain joins TRBV19 to TRBJ2-7, with 9 bases identical to TRBD1. Germline V gene sequence: CDR1 LNHDA, CDR2 SQIVND (reference sequence). J gave up 4 bases and V 5 bases, and 9 bases lay outside the gene matches. The CDR3 spans 15 residues. CDR3 sequence reads: CASSFRTGENYEQYF. The CDR3 DNA reads TGTGCCAGTAGTTTTAGGACAGGGGAAAATTACGAGCAGTACTTC. Full variable domain (rest looked up from reference TRBV19 and TRBJ2-7): DGGITQSPKYLFRKEGQNVTLSCEQNLNHDAMYWYRQDPGQGLRLIYYSQIVNDFQKGDIAEGYSVSREKKESFPLTVTSAQKNPTAFYLCASSFRTGENYEQYFGPGTRLTVT.

In its sample, this clone was seen a few times. The chain links TRBV28 to TRBJ1-4; TRBD1 might be the D (5 bases). The CDR3 contains 15 residues. Germline CDR1 MDHEN, CDR2 SYDVKM. Trimming left V 6 bases short and J 8 bases short, with 19 bases between. CDR3 residues: CASSPRVGRWEKLFF. CDR3 sequence (DNA): TGTGCCAGCAGCCCAAGGGTGGGGCGTTGGGAAAAACTGTTTTTT.

The J gene is TRBJ2-7, the V gene TRBV7-9, with TRBD2 matching over 7 bases. This CDR3 is 17 amino acids long. The germline CDR1 and CDR2 sequences are SEHNR and FQNEAQ (reference sequence). With V trimmed by 2 bases and J by 0 bases, 10 bases remained unmatched. The CDR3 sequence is CASSLIGGDDSSYEQYF. Here the CDR3 DNA reads TGTGCCAGCAGCTTAATTGGGGGGGACGACAGCTCCTACGAGCAGTACTTC.

V gene TRBV27 combines with J gene TRBJ2-3, with TRBD2 matching over 7 bases. The CDR3 covers 16 residues. CDR1 is MNHEY, CDR2 SMNVEV, per germline (reference sequence). V was clipped by 1 base and J by 2 bases; unmatched bases: 6. The chain's CDR3 is CASSLLQRDYTDTQYF. Written as DNA, the CDR3 is TGTGCCAGCAGTTTATTACAGCGGGATTACACAGATACGCAGTATTTT.

The CDR3, as DNA: TGTGCCAGTAGTTTCGGACAGGGGTTAGCCTACGAGCAGTACTTC. Translated: CASSFGQGLAYEQYF. The V and J genes are TRBV19 and TRBJ2-7; TRBD1 matches 9 bases. J was trimmed by 2 bases and V by 5 bases; bases with no gene match: 7. The CDR3 runs 15 residues. Germline V gene sequence: CDR1 LNHDA, CDR2 SQIVND (reference sequence).

This clone has more than one count but fewer than ten. In DNA form, the CDR3 reads TGTGCCAGCAGAGGGGGACAGGCCAAGCTGTTTTTT. Its translation: CASRGGQAKLFF. This chain links TRBV2 with TRBJ1-4, with TRBD1 matching over 8 bases. Germline values: CDR1 SNHLY, CDR2 FYNNEI. The CDR3 sequence is 12 residues long. J lost 14 bases, V lost 6 bases, and 8 bases had no gene match.

The V call is TRBV27, the J call TRBJ2-7; 9 nucleotides match TRBD1. Germline V gene data show CDR1 as MNHEY and CDR2 as SMNVEV (reference sequence). V lost 2 bases and J lost 6; bases outside the gene matches: 2. This CDR3 has 13 amino acids. The CDR3 loop reads CASSLMTGGEQYF. CDR3 bases: TGTGCCAGCAGTTTAATGACAGGGGGCGAGCAGTACTTC.

The gene calls are TRBV6-5 and TRBJ2-3; the match to TRBD2 covers 8 bases. Germline CDR1 reads MNHEY; CDR2 reads SVGAGI. J gave up 3 bases and V 8 bases, and 10 bases lay outside the gene matches. The CDR3 spans 15 residues. The CDR3 nucleotides are TGTGCCAGCCTCAGGACTAGCCAGGAAACAGATACGCAGTATTTT. This translates into CASLRTSQETDTQYF.

This chain joins TRBV28 and TRBJ2-7; TRBD1 might be the D (6 bases). Trimming cost V 2 bases and J 1 base, with 9 bases left between them. Looked up from germline, CDR1 is MDHEN and CDR2 is SYDVKM. This CDR3 is 14 amino acids long. The CDR3, as DNA: TGTGCCAGCAGTTTAATGGGACAATCCTACGAGCAGTACTTC. This encodes CASSLMGQSYEQYF.

This clone came up a few times. This chain connects TRBV5-1 to TRBJ1-2; D unresolved. V was pared by 4 bases and J by 2 bases, with 12 bases between. The germline CDR1 and CDR2 sequences are SGHRS and YFSETQ. The CDR3 runs to 14 residues. CDR3 sequence reads: CASSRTRENYGYTF. For the CDR3, the DNA is TGCGCCAGCAGCCGAACGAGAGAAAACTATGGCTACACCTTC.

This sequence joins TRBV2 and TRBJ2-7, with TRBD2 identical over 7 bases. Germline assignment: CDR1 SNHLY and CDR2 FYNNEI. This CDR3 has 17 amino acids. The junction had 16 bases not matched to a gene; V was cut back by 5 bases and J by 3 bases. The CDR3 DNA sequence: TGTGCCAGCAGTATACACGCCTGGGAGCGGGAAAGCTACGAGCAGTACTTC. It translates to CASSIHAWERESYEQYF.

J is TRBJ2-6 and V is TRBV5-1; possibly TRBD1 for D (5 bases). This CDR3 spans 17 amino acids. V lost 0 bases, J lost 0 bases, and 10 bases lay in between. Germline CDR1 and CDR2: SGHRS and YFSETQ. CDR3: CASSLGGTASGANVLTF. CDR3 bases: TGCGCCAGCAGCTTGGGGGGCACCGCCTCTGGGGCCAACGTCCTGACTTTC.

The chain uses TRBV18 and TRBJ1-5; 7 nucleotides line up with TRBD1. The CDR3 contains 13 residues. Germline CDR1 is KGHSH and CDR2 is LQKENI. The ends lost 4 bases at V and 5 bases at J; junction bases unmatched: 2. The CDR3 DNA sequence: TGTGCCAGCTCACTCGGGACAGATCAGCCCCAGCATTTT. It yields the protein CASSLGTDQPQHF.

The chain links TRBV4-3 to TRBJ1-5; 8 nucleotides line up with TRBD1. The germline gives CDR1 LGHNA, CDR2 YSLEER. V gave up 0 bases and J gave up 4 bases; unmatched junction bases: 2. The CDR3 is made up of 15 amino acids. The CDR3 is CASSQETGVNQPQHF. CDR3 nucleotides: TGCGCCAGCAGCCAAGAGACAGGGGTGAATCAGCCCCAGCATTTT.

The V call is TRBV28, the J call TRBJ2-7, with 9 bases lining up with TRBD1. CDR1 is MDHEN and CDR2 is SYDVKM in the germline V gene. The V gene end was trimmed by 4 bases and the J gene end by 4 bases; junction bases not matched to a gene: 11. The CDR3 length is 16 residues. The CDR3 nucleotides are TGTGCCAGCAGTTCCCGCCGGGACAGGGATGGGTACGAGCAGTACTTC. The encoded protein is CASSSRRDRDGYEQYF.

This chain uses TRBV28 with TRBJ2-3, with 10 bases lining up with TRBD2. This CDR3 contains 16 residues. Per germline, CDR1 MDHEN and CDR2 SYDVKM. The V segment lost 5 bases and the J segment 0 bases; nucleotides outside the gene matches: 5. The CDR3 DNA reads as TGTGCCAGCAGTCACGGACTAGCGGCTAGCACAGATACGCAGTATTTT. Protein product: CASSHGLAASTDTQYF.